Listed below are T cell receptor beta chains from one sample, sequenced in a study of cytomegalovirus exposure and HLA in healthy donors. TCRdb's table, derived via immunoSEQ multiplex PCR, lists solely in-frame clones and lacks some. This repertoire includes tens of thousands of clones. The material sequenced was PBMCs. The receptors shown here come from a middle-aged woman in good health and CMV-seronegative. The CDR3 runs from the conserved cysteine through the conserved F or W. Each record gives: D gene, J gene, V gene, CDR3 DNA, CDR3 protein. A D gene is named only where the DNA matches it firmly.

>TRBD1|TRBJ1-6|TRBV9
TGTGCCAGCAGCTCAAGTACAGGGGACTTCGGTTCACCCCTCCACTTT
CASSSSTGDFGSPLHF
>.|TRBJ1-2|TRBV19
TGTGCCAGTAGTTCACCTCCGGACAGCAACTATGGCTACACCTTC
CASSSPPDSNYGYTF
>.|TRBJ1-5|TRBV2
TGTGCCAGCAGTGAAACGGGCAATCAGCCCCAGCATTTT
CASSETGNQPQHF
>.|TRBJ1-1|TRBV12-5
TGTGCTAGTGGTTTGGAAGGGGTTACTGAAGCTTTCTTT
CASGLEGVTEAFF
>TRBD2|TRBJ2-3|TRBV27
TGTGCCAGCAGACATACTAGCGGCACAGATACGCAGTATTTT
CASRHTSGTDTQYF
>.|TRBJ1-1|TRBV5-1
TGCGCCAGCAGCTGGAGGGAGGGGACTGAAGCTTTCTTT
CASSWREGTEAFF
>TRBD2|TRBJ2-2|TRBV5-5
TGTGCCAGCAACACGGGACTAGCGGGAGGTACGAACACCGGGGAGCTGTTTTTT
CASNTGLAGGTNTGELFF
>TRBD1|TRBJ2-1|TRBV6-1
TGTGCCAGCAGTGAAACGACAGGGGGCGATAGTCCCGACAATGAGCAGTTCTTC
CASSETTGGDSPDNEQFF
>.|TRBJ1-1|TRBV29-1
TGCAGCGCCCCCGGGAGGGGGGCTGAAGCTTTCTTT
CSAPGRGAEAFF
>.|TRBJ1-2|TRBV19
TGTGCCAGTAGTAACACAGATAACTATGGCTACACCTTC
CASSNTDNYGYTF
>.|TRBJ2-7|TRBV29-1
TGCAGCGTTGAAACGGCGCAGGAACACTACGAGCAGTACTTC
CSVETAQEHYEQYF
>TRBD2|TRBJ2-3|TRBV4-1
TGCGCCAGCAGCCAAGACTCACTAGCGGGGGCCAGCACAGATACGCAGTATTTT
CASSQDSLAGASTDTQYF
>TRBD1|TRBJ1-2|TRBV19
TGTGCCAGTAGCTCCGAGGGTGGACAGGGTCACTATGGCTACACCTTC
CASSSEGGQGHYGYTF
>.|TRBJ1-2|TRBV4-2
TGTGCCAGCAGCCAAGATCTTGGGGGCGTGGGCTATGGCTACACCTTC
CASSQDLGGVGYGYTF
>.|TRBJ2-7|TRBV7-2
TGTGCCAGCAGCCCCGACTCGGTTTCCTACGAGCAGTACTTC
CASSPDSVSYEQYF
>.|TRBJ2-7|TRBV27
TGTGCCAGCATGACAGTGGCTAACGAGCAGTACTTC
CASMTVANEQYF
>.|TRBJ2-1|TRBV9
TGTGCCAGCAGCGTAGAGCTCGGGCAGGGAATGTCCAATGAGCAGTTCTTC
CASSVELGQGMSNEQFF
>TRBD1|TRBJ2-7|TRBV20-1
TGCAGTGCCCGGACAGGGGGCGAGCAGTACTTC
CSARTGGEQYF
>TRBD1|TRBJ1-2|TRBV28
TGTGCCAGCAGACAACAGGGGGCGAACACTAACTATGGCTACACCTTC
CASRQQGANTNYGYTF
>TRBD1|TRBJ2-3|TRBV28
TGTGCCAGCAGGGGACAGCTTTATACGCAGTATTTT
CASRGQLYTQYF
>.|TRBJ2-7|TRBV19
TGTGCCAGTAGTACAGGTGGCCTTAGAGAGCAGTACTTC
CASSTGGLREQYF
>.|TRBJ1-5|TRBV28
TGTGCCAGCAGTCCAACAGGATATAGCAATCAGCCCCAGCATTTT
CASSPTGYSNQPQHF
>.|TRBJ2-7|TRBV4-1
TGCGCCAGCAGCCAAGATGATTGGGAGCCGACCTACGAGCAGTACTTC
CASSQDDWEPTYEQYF
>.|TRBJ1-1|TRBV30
TGTGCCTGGAGTGTACCGTGGGCGATGAACACTGAAGCTTTCTTT
CAWSVPWAMNTEAFF
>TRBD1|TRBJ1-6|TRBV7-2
TGTGCCAGCAGCCGACAGGGGCCTAATTCACCCCTCCACTTT
CASSRQGPNSPLHF
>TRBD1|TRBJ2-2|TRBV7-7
TGTGCCAGCAGCGGGGGACAGACCGGGGAGCTGTTTTTT
CASSGGQTGELFF
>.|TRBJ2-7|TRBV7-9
TGTGCCAGCAGCTCCACAACAGGAAACTACGAGCAGTACTTC
CASSSTTGNYEQYF
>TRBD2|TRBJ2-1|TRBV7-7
TGTGCCAGCAGCTTACTAGCGGGGGCCAACAATGAGCAGTTCTTC
CASSLLAGANNEQFF
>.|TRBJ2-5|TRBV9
TGTGCCAGCAGCGGAATGACAGAAACCCAAGAGACCCAGTACTTC
CASSGMTETQETQYF
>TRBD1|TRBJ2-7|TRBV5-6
TGTGCCAGCAGCATTGACAGGGGGTTAGGCGAGCAGTACTTC
CASSIDRGLGEQYF
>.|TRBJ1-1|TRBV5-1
TGCGCCAGCAGCCTCGGTCACAGGGATGGCACTGAAGCTTTCTTT
CASSLGHRDGTEAFF
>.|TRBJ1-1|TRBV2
TGTGCCAGCAGGCGGGACGAAATGAACACTGAAGCTTTCTTT
CASRRDEMNTEAFF
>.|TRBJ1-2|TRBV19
TGTGCCAGTAGTACTCAGGGGAATGGCTACACCTTC
CASSTQGNGYTF
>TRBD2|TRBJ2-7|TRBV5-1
TGCGCCAGCAGCTTTAGCGGGAGGGAGGTCGAGCAGTACTTC
CASSFSGREVEQYF
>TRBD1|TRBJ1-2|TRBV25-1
TGTGCCAGCAGTGGGACAGGGGTTTCGGGGTTAACCTATGGCTACACCTTC
CASSGTGVSGLTYGYTF
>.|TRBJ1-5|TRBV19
TGTGCCAGTACCCCCTTATGGGGCTCGGGCAATCAGCCCCAGCATTTT
CASTPLWGSGNQPQHF
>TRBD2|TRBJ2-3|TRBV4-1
TGCGCCAGCAGCCAAGATCCCACGGGACTAGCGGGACGCACAGATACGCAGTATTTT
CASSQDPTGLAGRTDTQYF
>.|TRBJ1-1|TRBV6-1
TGTGCCAGCAGTGAAAATAACGTGTTCTTTCAGGGGAGAGGAGCTTTCTTT
CASSENNVFFQGRGAFF
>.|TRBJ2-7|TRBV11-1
TGTGCCAGCAGCCCGTTCCGCCGGGAGCACTACGAGCAGTACTTC
CASSPFRREHYEQYF
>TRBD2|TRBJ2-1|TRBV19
TGTGCCAGTAGTATTTTGAGAGCGGGAAACAATGAGCAGTTCTTC
CASSILRAGNNEQFF
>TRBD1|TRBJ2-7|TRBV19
TGTGCCAGTAGTAGTGACAGGGCATCCTACGAGCAGTACTTC
CASSSDRASYEQYF
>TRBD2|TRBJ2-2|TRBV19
TGTGCCAGTAGTCTAGCGGGGGATTCACCAGTCTCCGGGGAGCTGTTTTTT
CASSLAGDSPVSGELFF
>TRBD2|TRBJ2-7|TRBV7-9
TGTGCCAGCGATGGGTGGGGACTAGAGGGAACGGGGGAGCAGTACTTC
CASDGWGLEGTGEQYF
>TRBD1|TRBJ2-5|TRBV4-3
TGCGCCAGCAGCCACGAAAGGCCTGGACAGGGTGGTAGGGAGACCCAGTACTTC
CASSHERPGQGGRETQYF
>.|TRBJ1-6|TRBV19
TGTGCCAGTAGACCGGACAGTAGAAATTCACACCTCCACTTT
CASRPDSRNSHLHF
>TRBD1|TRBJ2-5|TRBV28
TGTGCCAGCAGCGCCGGGACAGGGGGAGAGACCCAGTACTTC
CASSAGTGGETQYF
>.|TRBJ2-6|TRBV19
TGTGCCAGTAGTCTCCTGAGACAAACAAACGTAGGTGGGGCCAACGTCCTGACTTTC
CASSLLRQTNVGGANVLTF
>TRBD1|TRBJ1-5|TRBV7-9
TGTGCCAGCAGCCTGGGACAGGGAGGTATCGGCAATCAGCCCCAGCATTTT
CASSLGQGGIGNQPQHF
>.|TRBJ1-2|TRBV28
TGTGCCAGCAGTTCTCCTTCCGAGGCCTATGGCTACACCTTC
CASSSPSEAYGYTF
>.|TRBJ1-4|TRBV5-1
TGCGCCAGCAGCTGGAGCGGGAAAGGGGATGAAAAACTGTTTTTT
CASSWSGKGDEKLFF
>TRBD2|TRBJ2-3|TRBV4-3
TGCGCCAGCAGCCGTAGCGGGAGGGTTGGGCTAGATACGCAGTATTTT
CASSRSGRVGLDTQYF
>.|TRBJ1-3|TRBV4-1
TGCGCCAGCAGCCACTCATACGGGGACACCATATATTTT
CASSHSYGDTIYF
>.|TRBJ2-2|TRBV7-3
TGTGCCAGCAGAAGGGCAGGGGACACCGGGGAGCTGTTTTTT
CASRRAGDTGELFF